This record concerns one T cell receptor beta chain sequence. The CDR3 is 13 residues long. Germline V gives CDR1 MNHEY, CDR2 SVGAGI. Losses at the gene ends were 6 bases for V and 8 bases for J; bases not matched to a gene: 4. Sample time point: patch test 1, 2 weeks after DPC sensitization. Treatment in this sample: therapeutic diphenylcyclopropenone sensitization with weekly scalp DPC. Blood sampling occurred before each patch-test application. Individual cDNA molecules in this library carried unique molecular identifiers. As handled by the study authors: Samples contained a median of roughly 96,000 TCRs, with a range of roughly 23,224 to 700,000. From the RACE reads, TCRdb called clonotypes with MiXCR, one entry per CDR3 protein. The V and J calls were not made by the authors but by TCRdb's processing. Among a few hundred thousand distinct CDR3 sequences listed, 4.8% were seen once. This sample was included in a study of human T cells and chemical hapten exposure. Study as a whole: Alopecia universalis, totalis or areata was present in patients who were mostly female.

The origin of this receptor is a woman in her fifties or sixties with alopecia areata. Some clones in this sample may be carry-over from other donors' samples. This chain connects TRBV6-5 to TRBJ1-6, with 7 bases lining up with TRBD1. The material sequenced was whole blood, taken in connection with sensitization to the hapten diphenylcyclopropenone (DPC). CDR3 in DNA: TGTGCCAGCAGAAAACAGGGGTATTCACCCCTCCACTTT. Its protein product is CASRKQGYSPLHF.